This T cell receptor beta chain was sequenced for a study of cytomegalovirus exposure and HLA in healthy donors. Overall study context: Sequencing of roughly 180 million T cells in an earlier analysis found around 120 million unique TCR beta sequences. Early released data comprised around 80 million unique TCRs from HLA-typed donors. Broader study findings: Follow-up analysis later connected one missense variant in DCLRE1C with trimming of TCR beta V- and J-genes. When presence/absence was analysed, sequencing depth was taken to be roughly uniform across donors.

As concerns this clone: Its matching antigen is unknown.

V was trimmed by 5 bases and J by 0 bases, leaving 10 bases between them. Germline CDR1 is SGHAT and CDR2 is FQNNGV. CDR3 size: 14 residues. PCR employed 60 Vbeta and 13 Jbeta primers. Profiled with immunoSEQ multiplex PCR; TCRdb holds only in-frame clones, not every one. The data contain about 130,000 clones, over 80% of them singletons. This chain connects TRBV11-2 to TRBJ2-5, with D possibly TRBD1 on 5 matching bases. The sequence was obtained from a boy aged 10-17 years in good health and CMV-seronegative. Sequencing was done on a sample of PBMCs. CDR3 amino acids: CASSQQANQETQYF. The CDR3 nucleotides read TGTGCCAGCAGCCAACAGGCGAACCAAGAGACCCAGTACTTC.